Described below is a single T cell receptor beta chain sequence and its context. Its antigen remains unidentified. The junction had 5 bases not matched to a gene; V was cut back by 7 bases and J by 2 bases. CDR1 and CDR2 (germline): MNHEY, SMNVEV (reference sequence). There are 15 residues in the CDR3. The sample belongs to a study of T-cell reconstitution after alpha-beta-depleted transplantation in children. Study observations and caveats: One year after transplant, T-cell counts and diversity came mostly from newly produced T cells. High day-60 TCRbeta diversity in some patients came from surviving recipient T cells and thymic progenitors. Several hundred expanded graft clones reportedly supplied alpha-beta T cells about two months after transplant.

Unique molecular identifiers were incorporated into the prepared TCRbeta library. TCRdb re-derived calls from the PCR reads in MiXCR, one entry per CDR3 protein. This table holds 500,000 or so distinct CDR3 sequences, about an eighth found once. The sample in question was PBMCs, mostly from graft donor cells, obtained 180 days after TCRalphabeta/CD19-depleted stem cell transplant. The clonotype comes from a female patient between 2 and 15 years old who had a stem cell transplant for aplastic anemia, so the T cells may come from the graft donor. This chain joins TRBV27 and TRBJ1-6, with 7 nucleotides matching TRBD1. CDR3 sequence: CASTLTGPYNSPLHF. DNA of the CDR3: TGTGCCAGCACCCTGACAGGGCCCTATAATTCACCCCTCCACTTT.